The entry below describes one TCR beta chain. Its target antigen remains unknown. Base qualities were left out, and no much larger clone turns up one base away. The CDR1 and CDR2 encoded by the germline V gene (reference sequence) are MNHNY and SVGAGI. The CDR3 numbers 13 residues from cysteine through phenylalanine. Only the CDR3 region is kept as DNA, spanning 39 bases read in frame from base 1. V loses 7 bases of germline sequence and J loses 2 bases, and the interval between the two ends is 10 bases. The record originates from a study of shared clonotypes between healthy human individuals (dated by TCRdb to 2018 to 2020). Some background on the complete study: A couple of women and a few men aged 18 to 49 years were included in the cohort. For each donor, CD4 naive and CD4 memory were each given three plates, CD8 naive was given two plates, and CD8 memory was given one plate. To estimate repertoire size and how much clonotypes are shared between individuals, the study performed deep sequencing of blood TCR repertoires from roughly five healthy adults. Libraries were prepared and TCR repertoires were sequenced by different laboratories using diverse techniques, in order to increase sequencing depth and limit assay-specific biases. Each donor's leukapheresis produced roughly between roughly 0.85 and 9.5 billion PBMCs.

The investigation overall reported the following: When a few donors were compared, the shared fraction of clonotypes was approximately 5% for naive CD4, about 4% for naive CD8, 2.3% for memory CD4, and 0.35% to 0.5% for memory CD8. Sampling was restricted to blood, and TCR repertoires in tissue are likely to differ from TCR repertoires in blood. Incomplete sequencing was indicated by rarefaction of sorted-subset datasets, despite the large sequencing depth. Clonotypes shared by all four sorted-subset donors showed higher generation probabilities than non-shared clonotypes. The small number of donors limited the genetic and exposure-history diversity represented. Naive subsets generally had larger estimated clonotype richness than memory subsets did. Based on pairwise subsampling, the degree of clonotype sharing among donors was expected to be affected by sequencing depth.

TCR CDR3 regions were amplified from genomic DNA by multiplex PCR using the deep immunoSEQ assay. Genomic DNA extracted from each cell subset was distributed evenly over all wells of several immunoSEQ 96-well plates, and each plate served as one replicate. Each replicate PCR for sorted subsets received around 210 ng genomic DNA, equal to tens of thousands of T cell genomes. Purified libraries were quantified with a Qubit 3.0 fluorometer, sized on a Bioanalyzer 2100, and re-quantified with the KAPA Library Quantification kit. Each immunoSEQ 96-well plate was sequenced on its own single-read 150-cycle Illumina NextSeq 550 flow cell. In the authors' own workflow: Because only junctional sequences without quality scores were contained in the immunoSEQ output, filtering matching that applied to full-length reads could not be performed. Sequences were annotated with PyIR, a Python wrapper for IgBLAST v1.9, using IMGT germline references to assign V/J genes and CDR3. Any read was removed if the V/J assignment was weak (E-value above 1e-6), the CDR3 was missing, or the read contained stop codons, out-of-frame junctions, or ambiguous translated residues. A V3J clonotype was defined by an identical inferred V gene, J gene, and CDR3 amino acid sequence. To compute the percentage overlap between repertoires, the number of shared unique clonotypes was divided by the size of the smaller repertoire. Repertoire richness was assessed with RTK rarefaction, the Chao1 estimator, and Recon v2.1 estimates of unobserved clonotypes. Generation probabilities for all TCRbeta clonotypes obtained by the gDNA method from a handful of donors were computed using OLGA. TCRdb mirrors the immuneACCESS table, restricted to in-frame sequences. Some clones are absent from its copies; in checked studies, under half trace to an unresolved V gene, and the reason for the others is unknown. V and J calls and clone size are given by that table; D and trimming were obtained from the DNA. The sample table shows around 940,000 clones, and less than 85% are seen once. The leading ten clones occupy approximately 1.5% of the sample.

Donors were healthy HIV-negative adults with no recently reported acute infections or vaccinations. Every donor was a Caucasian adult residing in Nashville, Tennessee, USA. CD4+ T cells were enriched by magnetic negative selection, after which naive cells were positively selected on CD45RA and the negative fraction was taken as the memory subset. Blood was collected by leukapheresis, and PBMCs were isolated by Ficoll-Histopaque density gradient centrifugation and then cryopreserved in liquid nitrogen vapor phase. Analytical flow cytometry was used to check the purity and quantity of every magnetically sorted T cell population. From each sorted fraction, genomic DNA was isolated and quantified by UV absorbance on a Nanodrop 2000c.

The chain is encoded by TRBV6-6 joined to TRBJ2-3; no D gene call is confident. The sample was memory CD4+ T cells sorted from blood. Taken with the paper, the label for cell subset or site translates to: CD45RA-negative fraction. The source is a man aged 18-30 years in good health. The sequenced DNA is TGTGCCAGCACAGACCCATACACAGATACGCAGTATTTT. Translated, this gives CASTDPYTDTQYF.